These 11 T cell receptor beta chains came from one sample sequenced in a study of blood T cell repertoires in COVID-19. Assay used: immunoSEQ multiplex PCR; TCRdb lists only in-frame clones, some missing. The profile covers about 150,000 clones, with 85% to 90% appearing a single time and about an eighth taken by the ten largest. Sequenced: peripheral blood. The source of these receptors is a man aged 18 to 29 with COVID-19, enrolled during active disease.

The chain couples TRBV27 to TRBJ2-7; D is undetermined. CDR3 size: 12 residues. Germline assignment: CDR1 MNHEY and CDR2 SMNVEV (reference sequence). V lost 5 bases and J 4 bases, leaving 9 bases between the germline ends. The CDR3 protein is CASSNGVYEQYF. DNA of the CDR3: TGTGCCAGCAGTAATGGAGTATACGAGCAGTACTTC.

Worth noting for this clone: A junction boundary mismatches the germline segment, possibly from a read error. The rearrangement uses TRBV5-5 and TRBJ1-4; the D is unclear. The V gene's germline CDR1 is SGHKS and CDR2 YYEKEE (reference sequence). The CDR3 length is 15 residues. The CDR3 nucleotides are TGTGCCAGCAGCTTGGGAGGGCAGTTTAATGAAAAACTGCTTTTT. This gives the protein CASSLGGQFNEKLLF.

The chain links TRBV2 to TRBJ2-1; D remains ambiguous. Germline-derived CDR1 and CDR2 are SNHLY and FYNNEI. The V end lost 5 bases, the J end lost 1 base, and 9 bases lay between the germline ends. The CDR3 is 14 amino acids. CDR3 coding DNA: TGTGCCAGCAGTTCCCTAGAGTCCTACAATGAGCAGTTCTTC. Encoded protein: CASSSLESYNEQFF.

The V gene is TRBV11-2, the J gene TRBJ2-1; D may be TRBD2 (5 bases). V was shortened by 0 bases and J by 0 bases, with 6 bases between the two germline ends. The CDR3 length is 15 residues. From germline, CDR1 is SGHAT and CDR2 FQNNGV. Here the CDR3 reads CASSLERVSYNEQFF. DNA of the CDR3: TGTGCCAGCAGCTTAGAGAGGGTCTCCTACAATGAGCAGTTCTTC.

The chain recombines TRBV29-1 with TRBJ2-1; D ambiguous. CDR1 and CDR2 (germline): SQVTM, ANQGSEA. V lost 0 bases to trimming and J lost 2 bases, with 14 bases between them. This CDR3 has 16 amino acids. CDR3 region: CSVEDGLESPYNEQFF. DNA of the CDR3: TGCAGCGTTGAAGATGGGTTGGAGAGCCCCTACAATGAGCAGTTCTTC.

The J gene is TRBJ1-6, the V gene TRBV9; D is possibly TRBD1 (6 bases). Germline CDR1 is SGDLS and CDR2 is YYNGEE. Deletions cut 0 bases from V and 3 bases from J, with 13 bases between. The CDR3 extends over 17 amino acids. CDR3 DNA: TGTGCCAGCAGCGTAGGGCCCCGACAGGACTATAATTCACCCCTCCACTTT. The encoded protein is CASSVGPRQDYNSPLHF.

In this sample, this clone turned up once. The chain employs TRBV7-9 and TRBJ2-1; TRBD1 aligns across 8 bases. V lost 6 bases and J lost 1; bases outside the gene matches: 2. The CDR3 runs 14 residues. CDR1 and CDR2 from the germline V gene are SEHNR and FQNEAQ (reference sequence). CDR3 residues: CASRQGVSYNEQFF. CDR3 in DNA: TGTGCCAGCAGACAGGGGGTATCCTACAATGAGCAGTTCTTC.

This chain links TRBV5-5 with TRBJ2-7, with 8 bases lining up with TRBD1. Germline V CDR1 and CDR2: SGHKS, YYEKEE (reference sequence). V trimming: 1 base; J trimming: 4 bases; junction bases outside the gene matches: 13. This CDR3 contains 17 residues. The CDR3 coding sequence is TGTGCCAGCAGCTTGTTTGGACAGGGCCTGCCTTATTACGAGCAGTACTTC. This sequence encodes CASSLFGQGLPYYEQYF.

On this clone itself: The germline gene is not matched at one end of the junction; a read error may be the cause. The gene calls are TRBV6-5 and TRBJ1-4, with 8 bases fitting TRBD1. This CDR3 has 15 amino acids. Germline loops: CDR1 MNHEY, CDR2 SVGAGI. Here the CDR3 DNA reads TGTGCCAGCAGTTCGATACAGGGGGGGGCTGAAAAACTGCTTTTT. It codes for CASSSIQGGAEKLLF.

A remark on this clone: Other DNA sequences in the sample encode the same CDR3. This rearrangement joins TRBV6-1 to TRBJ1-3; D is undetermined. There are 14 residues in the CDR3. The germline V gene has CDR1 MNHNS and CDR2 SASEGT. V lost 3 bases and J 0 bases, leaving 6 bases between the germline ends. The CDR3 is CASSEMSSGNTIYF. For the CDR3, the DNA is TGTGCCAGCAGTGAGATGAGCTCTGGAAACACCATATATTTT.

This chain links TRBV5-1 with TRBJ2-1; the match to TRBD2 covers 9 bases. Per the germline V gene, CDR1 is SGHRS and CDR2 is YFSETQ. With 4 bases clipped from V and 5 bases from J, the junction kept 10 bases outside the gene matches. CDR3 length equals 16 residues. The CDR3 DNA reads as TGCGCCAGCAGCCAACGGTCGGGGACTAGCAACAATGAGCAGTTCTTC. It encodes CASSQRSGTSNNEQFF.